This TCR beta chain originates from a study of cytomegalovirus exposure and HLA in healthy donors. Regarding the study as a whole: Cytomegalovirus-associated status was assigned to around 160 TCR beta chains. Whilst most TCR sequences proved rare, a subset of public TCRs occurred across many donors.

Only in-frame clones appear in the TCRdb table, and some are missing; sequencing was by immunoSEQ multiplex PCR. The table lists some 210,000 clones, roughly 87% of them singletons. This CDR3 has 16 residues. Germline assignment: CDR1 MGHRA and CDR2 YSYEKL. With V trimmed by 3 bases and J by 7 bases, 10 bases remained unmatched. The donors were in the roughly 120-subject validation cohort, distinct from the approximately 610-subject first cohort. The count of this clone is one. Antigen specificity is unknown. The TCR originated in a young woman in good health and CMV-seropositive. The genes are TRBV4-1 and TRBJ2-1, with 9 nucleotides matching TRBD1. The specimen was PBMCs. The CDR3 coding sequence is TGCGCCAGCAGCCAGAACCCCGGGACAGGGCCGAATGAGCAGTTCTTC. Protein product: CASSQNPGTGPNEQFF.